The clone carrying this T cell receptor beta chain was observed a few times. Its antigen is not known. CDR1 is SNHLY and CDR2 is FYNNEI in the germline V gene. Unmatched junction bases numbered 8, after V lost 3 bases and J lost 7 bases. The CDR3 sequence is 16 residues long. cDNA serving as the sequencing template came from extracted, reverse transcribed RNA. The data were produced by immunoSEQ multiplex PCR, yet TCRdb's version contains in-frame clones alone and is incomplete. The table lists some 150,000 clones, 65% to 90% of them singletons. This entry belongs to a study of CD8+ T cells in alopecia areata. Treatment specified: oral pan-JAK inhibitor, 5-10 mg twice daily. Findings and caveats of the study: Among the 100 top clones, expanded CD8+ clones, like scalp clonality, were significantly decreased by tofacitinib. Many expanded lesional clones remained in scalp and blood on tofacitinib.

The input for sequencing was CD8+ T cells sorted from blood, taken at week 4, from a patient treated with tofacitinib. This chain joins TRBV2 and TRBJ2-1, with TRBD1 identical over 11 bases. The origin of this receptor is a human donor with alopecia areata. The CDR3 region is CASSDPGQGASNEQFF. The CDR3 coding sequence is TGTGCCAGCAGTGATCCCGGACAGGGGGCTTCGAATGAGCAGTTCTTC. Variable domain in full (rest from reference TRBV2 and TRBJ2-1): EPEVTQTPSHQVTQMGQEVILRCVPISNHLYFYWYRQILGQKVEFLVSFYNNEISEKSEIFDDQFSVERPDGSNFTLKIRSTKLEDSAMYFCASSDPGQGASNEQFFGPGTRLTVL.